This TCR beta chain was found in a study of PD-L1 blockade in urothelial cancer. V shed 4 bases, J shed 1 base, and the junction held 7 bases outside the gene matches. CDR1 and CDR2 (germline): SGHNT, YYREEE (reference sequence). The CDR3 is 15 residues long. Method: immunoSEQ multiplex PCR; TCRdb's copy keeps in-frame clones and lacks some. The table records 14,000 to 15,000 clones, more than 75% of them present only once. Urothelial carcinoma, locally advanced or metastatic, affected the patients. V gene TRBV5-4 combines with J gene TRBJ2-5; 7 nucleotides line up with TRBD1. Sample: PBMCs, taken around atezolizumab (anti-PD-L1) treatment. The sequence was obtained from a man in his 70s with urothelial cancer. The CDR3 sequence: CASSLLRDSQETQYF. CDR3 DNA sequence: TGTGCCAGCAGCCTACTCCGGGACAGCCAAGAGACCCAGTACTTC.